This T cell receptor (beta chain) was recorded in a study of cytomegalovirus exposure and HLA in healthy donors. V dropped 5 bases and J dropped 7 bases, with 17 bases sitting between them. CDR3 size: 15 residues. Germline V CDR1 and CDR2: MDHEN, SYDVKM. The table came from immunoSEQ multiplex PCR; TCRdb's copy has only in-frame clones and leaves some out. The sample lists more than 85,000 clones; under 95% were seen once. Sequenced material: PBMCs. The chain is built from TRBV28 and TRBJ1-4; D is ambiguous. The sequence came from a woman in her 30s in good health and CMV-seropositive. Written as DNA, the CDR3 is TGTGCCAGCAGTATACCGGGTGTGGCTTTTGAAAAACTGTTTTTT. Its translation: CASSIPGVAFEKLFF.